This T cell receptor beta chain was retrieved from a study of stem cell transplantation in POMP-related autoinflammatory disease. V lost 4 bases to trimming and J lost 1 base, with 10 bases between them. Germline V gene lookup returns CDR1 SGHRS and CDR2 YFSETQ. This CDR3 contains 14 residues. The table came from immunoSEQ multiplex PCR; TCRdb's copy has only in-frame clones and leaves some out. The table has approximately 65,000 clones, roughly 93% seen once. The genes are TRBV5-1 and TRBJ2-3; the D is unclear. The TCR originated in a human patient with POMP-related autoinflammation and immune dysregulation (PRAID). Some T cells may be graft donor cells. The material was CD4+ T cells from PBMCs, obtained after stem cell transplantation. The CDR3 sequence is CASSPYRGTDTQYF. In DNA form, the CDR3 reads TGCGCCAGCAGCCCGTATCGCGGCACAGATACGCAGTATTTT.